One sample yielded the 23 T cell receptor beta chains listed below, sequenced in a study of graft-versus-host responses after intestinal transplantation. Data came from immunoSEQ multiplex PCR; TCRdb stores just in-frame clones and leaves some out. The data show about 40,000 clones, about 90% seen once. The starting material was PBMCs, obtained roughly 300 days after intestinal transplant. The source is a human patient who received an intestinal transplant, so some T cells may come from the graft donor.

CDR3 sequence reads: CASSQGLDGPATNEKLFF. CDR3 coding DNA: TGCGCCAGCAGCCAAGGTCTGGACGGACCAGCAACTAATGAAAAACTGTTTTTT. The V gene is TRBV4-1, the J gene TRBJ1-4, with D unclear. CDR1 and CDR2 from the germline V gene are MGHRA and YSYEKL. V gave up 1 base and J gave up 0 bases, with 15 bases separating them. The CDR3 sequence is 18 residues long.

The J gene is TRBJ1-4, the V gene TRBV19, with D perhaps TRBD1 (6 bases). The CDR3 has 14 amino acids. Trimming took off 3 bases at V and 7 bases at J, with 12 bases between the two ends. Per the germline V gene, CDR1 is LNHDA and CDR2 is SQIVND (reference sequence). The CDR3 sequence is CASSMGGAGEKLFF. The DNA for the CDR3 is TGTGCCAGTAGTATGGGGGGGGCTGGTGAAAAACTGTTTTTT. Based on the CDR3 plus reference TRBV19 and TRBJ1-4, the full variable domain is DGGITQSPKYLFRKEGQNVTLSCEQNLNHDAMYWYRQDPGQGLRLIYYSQIVNDFQKGDIAEGYSVSREKKESFPLTVTSAQKNPTAFYLCASSMGGAGEKLFFGSGTQLSVL.

Of note for this clone: Other DNA sequences in the same sample also yield this CDR3. This chain links TRBV9 with TRBJ1-3; the D is unclear. V lost 0 bases and J 4 bases, leaving 8 bases between the germline ends. Looked up from germline, CDR1 is SGDLS and CDR2 is YYNGEE. The CDR3 is made up of 14 amino acids. The CDR3, as DNA: TGTGCCAGCAGCGTAGCGGGCTCCGGAAACACCATATATTTT. Protein: CASSVAGSGNTIYF.

The CDR3 coding sequence is TGTGCCAGTAGTCCGACAGGTCCTTCCTACGAGCAGTACTTC. Amino acid sequence: CASSPTGPSYEQYF. The rearrangement uses TRBV19 and TRBJ2-7; TRBD1 might be the D (6 bases). Germline V gene lookup returns CDR1 LNHDA and CDR2 SQIVND (reference sequence). The CDR3 has 14 amino acids. V shed 5 bases and J shed 1 base, with 12 bases lying between them.

The rearrangement links TRBV2 to TRBJ2-7; TRBD1 matches 7 bases. J was trimmed by 10 bases and V by 0 bases; bases with no gene match: 6. Per the germline V gene, CDR1 is SNHLY and CDR2 is FYNNEI. The CDR3 has 13 amino acids. The CDR3 protein is CASSEAKGAVQYF. CDR3 sequence (DNA): TGTGCCAGCAGTGAAGCAAAGGGGGCGGTTCAGTACTTC.

The genes are TRBV7-9 and TRBJ1-1, with D uncertain. Trimming pared 0 bases from V and 2 bases from J, leaving 7 bases between. The germline gives CDR1 SEHNR, CDR2 FQNEAQ (reference sequence). The CDR3 is 14 amino acids. The CDR3 DNA reads TGTGCCAGCAGCTTAGCGAATTTCAACACTGAAGCTTTCTTT. Translated, it gives CASSLANFNTEAFF.

This clone was detected only once. The rearrangement joins TRBV5-6 to TRBJ1-2; D unresolved. Trimming removed 3 bases from V and 5 bases from J, with 14 bases in between. This CDR3 is 14 amino acids long. The germline CDR1 and CDR2 sequences are SGHDT and YYEEEE. Here the CDR3 DNA reads TGTGCCAGCAGCTATAGCGACATCCCTTATGGCTACACCTTC. It codes for CASSYSDIPYGYTF.

This chain connects TRBV28 to TRBJ1-1; possible D gene TRBD1, 5 bases. CDR1 MDHEN and CDR2 SYDVKM come from the germline V gene. The CDR3 is 15 residues long. V lost 4 bases and J 3 bases, leaving 15 bases between the germline ends. The CDR3 region is CASSSYPGGYTEAFF. As DNA, the CDR3 is TGTGCCAGCAGTTCCTACCCGGGGGGGTACACTGAAGCTTTCTTT.

The rearrangement uses TRBV5-4 and TRBJ2-5; D unresolved. Trimming pared 1 base from V and 3 bases from J, leaving 7 bases between. CDR3 length: 13 residues. Germline V gives CDR1 SGHNT, CDR2 YYREEE (reference sequence). The CDR3 sequence is CASSLYRKETQYF. The CDR3 DNA sequence: TGTGCCAGCAGCTTGTATAGGAAAGAGACCCAGTACTTC.

A few counts support this clone. The chain joins TRBV9 to TRBJ1-2, with D maybe TRBD1 (6 bases). Per germline, CDR1 SGDLS and CDR2 YYNGEE. This CDR3 is 16 amino acids long. The V gene lost 2 bases and the J gene lost 6 bases, with 20 bases spanning the gap. CDR3 amino acids: CASSVAGGQGQHGYTF. The CDR3 DNA follows: TGTGCCAGCAGCGTTGCTGGAGGCCAGGGACAACATGGCTACACCTTC.

The chain combines TRBV2 with TRBJ2-1; a possible D gene is TRBD2 (5 bases). The CDR3 covers 13 residues. Trimming shortened V by 2 bases and J by 7 bases, and 9 bases separated the two germline ends. CDR1 and CDR2 (germline): SNHLY, FYNNEI. This CDR3 is CASSESPGNEQFF. CDR3 DNA sequence: TGTGCCAGCAGTGAAAGTCCGGGGAATGAGCAGTTCTTC.

The CDR3 DNA is TGCGCCAGCAGCTGGGGGACTAGCTCCCCTAGCACAGATACGCAGTATTTT. Amino acid sequence: CASSWGTSSPSTDTQYF. The genes are TRBV5-1 and TRBJ2-3; 9 nucleotides match TRBD2. CDR1 and CDR2 (germline): SGHRS, YFSETQ. The CDR3 sequence is 17 residues long. V lost 3 bases to trimming and J lost 0 bases; unmatched junction nucleotides: 8.

Written as DNA, the CDR3 is TGTGCCTCAACCGGGAGATTGAACACCGGGGAGCTGTTTTTT. Its protein is CASTGRLNTGELFF. The chain combines TRBV2 with TRBJ2-2, with D perhaps matching TRBD2 (6 bases). The CDR3 consists of 14 residues. Trimming pared 11 bases from V and 1 base from J, leaving 14 bases between. The germline gives CDR1 SNHLY, CDR2 FYNNEI.

The chain links TRBV28 to TRBJ1-6; tentatively, D is TRBD1 (5 bases). Germline CDR1 MDHEN, CDR2 SYDVKM. The CDR3 totals 14 residues. Trimming pared 4 bases from V and 5 bases from J, leaving 9 bases between. CDR3 nucleotides: TGTGCCAGCAGTTCAACGACAGATAATTCACCCCTCCACTTT. It encodes CASSSTTDNSPLHF.

For this clone: The identical CDR3 is also encoded by other nucleotide sequences in the sample. The J gene is TRBJ2-1, the V gene TRBV11-3; 11 nucleotides agree with TRBD1. The V and J ends lost 5 bases and 9 bases, in that order; junction bases with no gene match: 9. CDR3 size: 15 residues. Germline V gives CDR1 SGHNT, CDR2 YENEEA. The DNA for the CDR3 is TGTGCCAGCAGCCGGGGGACAGGGGGTTTTAGTGAGCAGTTCTTC. This encodes CASSRGTGGFSEQFF. The full variable domain, rest sourced from reference TRBV11-3 and TRBJ2-1, is EAGVVQSPRYKIIEKKQPVAFWCNPISGHNTLYWYLQNLGQGPELLIRYENEEAVDDSQLPKDRFSAERLKGVDSTLKIQPAELGDSAVYLCASSRGTGGFSEQFFGPGTRLTVL.

CDR3 in amino acids: CASSLVEGGYTEAFF. The CDR3 nucleotides are TGCGCCAGCAGCTTGGTCGAGGGAGGGTACACTGAAGCTTTCTTT. The chain joins TRBV5-1 to TRBJ1-1, with D unresolved. The CDR3 totals 15 residues. V shed 0 bases and J shed 3 bases, with 12 bases lying between them. Looked up from germline, CDR1 is SGHRS and CDR2 is YFSETQ.

This rearrangement joins TRBV18 to TRBJ2-5, with 9 bases fitting TRBD2. Germline V gene lookup returns CDR1 KGHSH and CDR2 LQKENI. V dropped 2 bases and J dropped 5; count of bases not matched to a gene: 6. The CDR3 has 15 residues. This chain's CDR3 is CASSPSLAGRETQYF. CDR3 nucleotide sequence: TGTGCCAGCTCACCATCGCTAGCGGGGAGGGAGACCCAGTACTTC.

The chain uses TRBV10-2 and TRBJ2-5; 7 nucleotides agree with TRBD1. The V gene end was trimmed by 6 bases and the J gene end by 1 base; junction bases not matched to a gene: 8. The CDR3 is made up of 15 amino acids. The V gene's germline CDR1 is WSHSY and CDR2 SAAADI. CDR3 sequence: CASRDEGTAQETQYF. In nucleotides, the CDR3 is TGCGCCAGCAGGGATGAGGGGACAGCCCAAGAGACCCAGTACTTC.

The V and J genes are TRBV15 and TRBJ2-7, with D perhaps matching TRBD2 (6 bases). Germline V CDR1 and CDR2: LNHNV, YYDKDF (reference sequence). The CDR3 runs 14 residues. V was pared by 2 bases and J by 3 bases, with 11 bases between. The CDR3 here is CATSRRERGYEQYF. The CDR3 DNA sequence: TGTGCCACCAGCAGACGGGAGAGGGGCTACGAGCAGTACTTC.

This chain joins TRBV6-5 and TRBJ1-5, with D possibly being TRBD1 (6 bases). CDR1 and CDR2 (germline): MNHEY, SVGAGI. CDR3 length: 15 amino acids. V was pared by 3 bases and J by 4 bases, with 13 bases between. CDR3 in DNA: TGTGCCAGCAGTTATCGAAGGGGGTTGAATCAGCCCCAGCATTTT. Translating it yields CASSYRRGLNQPQHF.

The chain couples TRBV27 to TRBJ2-7; 10 nucleotides agree with TRBD1. Per germline, CDR1 MNHEY and CDR2 SMNVEV (reference sequence). V lost 3 bases and J lost 2; bases outside the gene matches: 1. This CDR3 has 14 amino acids. This CDR3 is CASSLTGGPYEQYF. In nucleotides, the CDR3 is TGTGCCAGCAGTTTGACAGGGGGCCCCTACGAGCAGTACTTC.

V gene TRBV19 combines with J gene TRBJ2-6; TRBD1 agrees at 12 bases. Losses at the gene ends were 10 bases for V and 1 base for J; bases not matched to a gene: 8. The CDR3 has 17 residues. Per germline, CDR1 LNHDA and CDR2 SQIVND (reference sequence). The CDR3 reads CATQPGQGASGANVLTF. CDR3 nucleotide sequence: TGTGCCACCCAACCGGGACAGGGGGCTTCTGGGGCCAACGTCCTGACTTTC.

The chain employs TRBV4-1 and TRBJ1-2; 9 bases align to TRBD1. In germline, CDR1 is MGHRA, CDR2 YSYEKL. Trimming at V came to 2 bases and at J to 7 bases, leaving 14 bases not matched to a gene. The CDR3 spans 17 residues. CDR3: CASSQIITGTGSSGYTF. CDR3 nucleotides: TGCGCCAGCAGCCAAATCATCACCGGGACAGGGTCATCTGGCTACACCTTC.